These 7 T cell receptor beta chains originate from one sample sequenced in a study of T cells in localized non-small cell lung cancer. Profiling relied on immunoSEQ multiplex PCR, and the TCRdb table lists in-frame clones only, not all of them. The sample includes 75,000 to 80,000 clones, 80% of them seen just once. The source was peripheral blood, collected before any cancer treatment. All receptors derive from a female donor of 60 years or more with stage I lung adenocarcinoma.

The V call is TRBV28, the J call TRBJ2-7; perhaps D is TRBD1 or TRBD2 (5 bases each). In germline, CDR1 is MDHEN, CDR2 SYDVKM. V shed 2 bases and J shed 2 bases, with 16 bases lying between them. CDR3 length: 16 residues. The CDR3 sequence is CASSLRSGAVAYEQYF. As DNA, the CDR3 is TGTGCCAGCAGTTTAAGATCCGGGGCGGTTGCCTACGAGCAGTACTTC. The full variable domain, completed using reference TRBV28 and TRBJ2-7, is DVKVTQSSRYLVKRTGEKVFLECVQDMDHENMFWYRQDPGLGLRLIYFSYDVKMKEKGDIPEGYSVSREKKERFSLILESASTNQTSMYLCASSLRSGAVAYEQYFGPGTRLTVT.

V and J are TRBV11-2 and TRBJ1-2; 7 positions agree with TRBD1. Germline V gene data show CDR1 as SGHAT and CDR2 as FQNNGV. This CDR3 is 15 amino acids long. V gave up 0 bases and J gave up 6 bases; unmatched junction bases: 7. In DNA form, the CDR3 reads TGTGCCAGCAGCTTAGAAGTTATAGGGGGCAATGGCTACACCTTC. This sequence encodes CASSLEVIGGNGYTF. The full variable domain, rest sourced from reference TRBV11-2 and TRBJ1-2, is EAGVAQSPRYKIIEKRQSVAFWCNPISGHATLYWYQQILGQGPKLLIQFQNNGVVDDSQLPKDRFSAERLKGVDSTLKIQPAKLEDSAVYLCASSLEVIGGNGYTFGSGTRLTVV.

V usage is TRBV10-3 and J usage is TRBJ2-1; D perhaps matches TRBD1 (6 bases). Per germline, CDR1 ENHRY and CDR2 SYGVKD. This CDR3 spans 15 amino acids. V gave up 4 bases and J gave up 0 bases, with 10 bases separating them. CDR3 amino acids: CAISVGGFSYNEQFF. CDR3 coding DNA: TGTGCCATCAGTGTTGGGGGCTTCTCCTACAATGAGCAGTTCTTC.

This chain uses TRBV15 with TRBJ2-3; D is ambiguous. Germline V gene sequence: CDR1 LNHNV, CDR2 YYDKDF (reference sequence). V lost 0 bases and J lost 0, with 10 bases in between. This CDR3 is built from 16 residues. The CDR3 loop reads CATSRDLSRSTDTQYF. In DNA form, the CDR3 reads TGTGCCACCAGCAGAGATCTCTCGAGGAGCACAGATACGCAGTATTTT.

The chain is built from TRBV27 and TRBJ2-6; no firm D call. The CDR3 is made up of 13 amino acids. CDR1 MNHEY and CDR2 SMNVEV come from the germline V gene (reference sequence). With 3 bases removed from V and 3 bases from J, the gap between germline ends came to 3 bases. CDR3 residues: CASSLDGANVLTF. CDR3 coding DNA: TGTGCCAGCAGTTTGGATGGGGCCAACGTCCTGACTTTC.

This chain joins TRBV7-8 and TRBJ2-5; D gene ambiguous. Germline values: CDR1 SGHVS, CDR2 FQNEAQ. With 1 base removed from V and 6 bases from J, the gap between germline ends came to 9 bases. CDR3 size: 13 residues. CDR3: CASSLVVDKTQYF. For the CDR3, the DNA is TGTGCCAGCAGCTTAGTGGTCGATAAGACCCAGTACTTC. Using reference TRBV7-8 and TRBJ2-5 for the parts outside the CDR3, the full variable domain is GAGVSQSPRYKVAKRGQDVALRCDPISGHVSLFWYQQALGQGPEFLTYFQNEAQLDKSGLPSDRFFAERPEGSVSTLKIQRTQQEDSAVYLCASSLVVDKTQYFGPGTRLLVL.

J is TRBJ2-5 and V is TRBV29-1; D is possibly TRBD2 (5 bases). Deletions cut 8 bases from V and 5 bases from J, with 24 bases between. Germline-derived CDR1 and CDR2 are SQVTM and ANQGSEA. This CDR3 contains 15 residues. In DNA, the CDR3 is TGCAGCCAAATCCGACCAGAGGGTGTGAGGGAGACCCAGTACTTC. Protein product: CSQIRPEGVRETQYF. The variable domain in full, completed from reference TRBV29-1 and TRBJ2-5, reads SAVISQKPSRDICQRGTSLTIQCQVDSQVTMMFWYRQQPGQSLTLIATANQGSEATYESGFVIDKFPISRPNLTFSTLTVSNMSPEDSSIYLCSQIRPEGVRETQYFGPGTRLLVL.